What follows are 25 T cell receptor beta chains derived from one specimen sequenced in a study of beta chain features in type 1 diabetes. The study's findings and limits: A moderate, significant TCRB CDR3 shortening appeared in type 1 diabetes across four CD4+ subsets.

Expressed TCRB transcripts were sequenced because the entire RNA isolate underwent reverse transcription. Using immunoSEQ multiplex PCR, the repertoire was profiled, and TCRdb retains in-frame clones only, with some absent. The sample includes hundreds of thousands of clones, around 15% of them seen just once. These receptors lack a known antigen. Specimen: naive CD4+ T cells from blood. The receptors here all came from a man between 18 and 29 years old with type 1 diabetes.

This clone has more than one count but fewer than ten. Additional DNA sequences in this sample encode the identical CDR3. The gene calls are TRBV30 and TRBJ2-5; D uncertain. V was pared by 0 bases and J by 5 bases, with 7 bases between. Germline CDR1 reads GTSNPN; CDR2 reads SVGIG (reference sequence). CDR3 length equals 12 residues. CDR3 DNA: TGTGCCTGGAGTGTCGGAAGGGAGACCCAGTACTTC. Translation: CAWSVGRETQYF.

The gene calls are TRBV28 and TRBJ1-2; D unclear. CDR3 length: 10 residues. V was pared by 4 bases and J by 6 bases, with 3 bases between. The germline gives CDR1 MDHEN, CDR2 SYDVKM. In DNA, the CDR3 is TGTGCCAGCAGTTATGATGGCTACACCTTC. Its protein product is CASSYDGYTF.

The V gene is TRBV9, the J gene TRBJ2-7, with D tentatively TRBD1 (6 bases). CDR3 length equals 14 residues. Trimming removed 0 bases at V and 3 bases at J, with 10 bases between. Per the germline V gene, CDR1 is SGDLS and CDR2 is YYNGEE. Here the CDR3 DNA reads TGTGCCAGCAGCGTAGACGGCAGGGGCTACGAGCAGTACTTC. This translates into CASSVDGRGYEQYF.

This rearrangement joins TRBV9 to TRBJ1-2; D is ambiguous. The germline V gene has CDR1 SGDLS and CDR2 YYNGEE. V shed 0 bases and J shed 5 bases, with 8 bases lying between them. There are 13 residues in the CDR3. CDR3 nucleotide sequence: TGTGCCAGCAGCGTAGGTTCGGGATATGGCTACACCTTC. This sequence encodes CASSVGSGYGYTF.

This clone was counted a few times. The rearrangement joins TRBV19 to TRBJ2-3; D gene unclear. The CDR3 extends over 12 amino acids. V lost 0 bases and J 5 bases, leaving 3 bases between the germline ends. Germline V gene lookup returns CDR1 LNHDA and CDR2 SQIVND (reference sequence). CDR3 amino acids: CASSIEGDTQYF. CDR3 nucleotides: TGTGCCAGTAGTATAGAGGGAGATACGCAGTATTTT.

This clone showed up just a few times. This rearrangement joins TRBV7-9 to TRBJ1-2; D is undetermined. V was shortened by 4 bases and J by 4 bases, with 13 bases between the two germline ends. In germline, CDR1 is SEHNR, CDR2 FQNEAQ (reference sequence). This CDR3 region has 14 residues. The CDR3 region has the DNA TGTGCCAGCAGCTCCTTCGGGAGGCCCTATGGCTACACCTTC. It specifies CASSSFGRPYGYTF.

J is TRBJ1-5 and V is TRBV30; D unclear. Germline V CDR1 and CDR2: GTSNPN, SVGIG (reference sequence). This CDR3 contains 11 residues. Trimming shortened V by 5 bases and J by 7 bases, and 9 bases separated the two germline ends. In DNA form, the CDR3 reads TGTGCCTGGGGCCTTGGGCAGCCCCAGCATTTT. This translates into CAWGLGQPQHF.

The CDR3 DNA reads as TGTGCCAGCTACTCGGGGAACACTGAAGCTTTCTTT. The encoded protein is CASYSGNTEAFF. The chain couples TRBV6-6 to TRBJ1-1; D remains unclear. The CDR3 is 12 residues long. Germline CDR1 is MNHNY and CDR2 is SVGAGI (reference sequence). Deletions cut 8 bases from V and 1 base from J, with 8 bases between.

J is TRBJ2-5 and V is TRBV9; 8 bases agree with TRBD2. Germline loops: CDR1 SGDLS, CDR2 YYNGEE. Trimming took 4 bases from V and 6 from J; bases not matched to a gene: 11. The CDR3 runs to 15 residues. CDR3 sequence: CASSPSGGDKKTQYF. CDR3 nucleotides: TGTGCCAGCAGCCCCTCGGGGGGGGACAAAAAGACCCAGTACTTC.

This chain links TRBV28 with TRBJ2-1; 7 nucleotides agree with TRBD1. The CDR3 spans 15 residues. The V segment lost 3 bases and the J segment 4 bases; nucleotides outside the gene matches: 6. Per germline, CDR1 MDHEN and CDR2 SYDVKM. The CDR3 loop is CASSFLDRSYNEQFF. The CDR3 nucleotides read TGTGCCAGCAGTTTCCTGGACAGGTCATACAATGAGCAGTTCTTC.

The chain carries TRBV30 and TRBJ1-4; 9 bases line up with TRBD1. Germline CDR1 reads GTSNPN; CDR2 reads SVGIG (reference sequence). Unmatched junction bases numbered 5, after V lost 8 bases and J lost 7 bases. The CDR3 has 12 amino acids. The CDR3 sequence: CARGQGIEKLFF. As DNA, the CDR3 is TGTGCCCGGGGACAGGGAATTGAAAAACTGTTTTTT.

There are a few counts of this clone. V gene TRBV7-9 combines with J gene TRBJ2-1, with 9 bases aligning to TRBD2. This CDR3 is 15 amino acids long. Germline CDR1 and CDR2: SEHNR and FQNEAQ (reference sequence). V shed 2 bases, J shed 5 bases, and the junction held 4 bases outside the gene matches. This CDR3 is CASSLWASGDNEQFF. CDR3 bases: TGTGCCAGCAGCTTATGGGCTAGCGGGGACAATGAGCAGTTCTTC.

The J gene is TRBJ2-6, the V gene TRBV28, with D possibly TRBD1 on 5 matching bases. V lost 4 bases to trimming and J lost 0 bases, with 10 bases between them. Germline V gives CDR1 MDHEN, CDR2 SYDVKM. The CDR3 has 16 amino acids. The CDR3 is CASSSDRGSGANVLTF. CDR3 bases: TGTGCCAGCAGTTCCGACAGAGGCTCTGGGGCCAACGTCCTGACTTTC.

Regarding this clone: Within the sample, other DNA sequences also encode this same CDR3. The chain combines TRBV2 with TRBJ2-7; D ambiguous. The CDR3 consists of 11 residues. Deletions cut 5 bases from V and 2 bases from J, with 4 bases between. The germline V gene encodes CDR1 SNHLY and CDR2 FYNNEI. CDR3 protein: CASSPTYEQYF. The CDR3 nucleotides are TGTGCCAGCAGTCCAACCTACGAGCAGTACTTC.

The chain employs TRBV5-1 and TRBJ1-2; tentatively, D is TRBD1 (5 bases). Per the germline V gene, CDR1 is SGHRS and CDR2 is YFSETQ. Trimming removed 7 bases at V and 6 bases at J, with 16 bases between. The CDR3 is 13 residues long. In DNA, the CDR3 is TGCGCCAGCGCGCGCCCAGGGTCACATGGCTACACCTTC. This translates into CASARPGSHGYTF.

CDR3 loop: CASSQARWASRSNQPQHF. Written as DNA, the CDR3 is TGCGCCAGCAGTCAGGCCCGTTGGGCTTCCCGGAGCAATCAGCCCCAGCATTTT. The chain uses TRBV23-1 and TRBJ1-5; D is unclear. TRBV23-1 is flagged as an ORF with uncertain function. This CDR3 contains 18 residues. With 3 bases removed from V and 1 base from J, the gap between germline ends came to 19 bases.

The gene calls are TRBV21-1 and TRBJ2-2; the table's D call TRBD2 went unverified against the DNA. TRBV21-1 counts as a pseudogene. This CDR3 is built from 13 residues. CDR3 region: CAREKREAGELFF. For the CDR3, the DNA is TGTGCCAGAGAGAAGCGGGAGGCCGGGGAGCTGTTTTTT.

The rearrangement uses TRBV6-5 and TRBJ2-3; the D gene could be TRBD1 or TRBD2 (5 bases each). V lost 6 bases, J lost 2 bases, and 15 bases lay in between. This CDR3 spans 15 amino acids. Per germline, CDR1 MNHEY and CDR2 SVGAGI. The CDR3 DNA reads as TGTGCCAGCAGGGAACGGGGCCATAACACAGATACGCAGTATTTT. Translating gives CASRERGHNTDTQYF.

This clone has more than one count but fewer than ten. This chain connects TRBV28 to TRBJ2-3, with 10 bases aligning to TRBD2. V dropped 7 bases and J dropped 2; count of bases not matched to a gene: 12. This CDR3 region has 17 residues. Germline V gene data show CDR1 as MDHEN and CDR2 as SYDVKM. The CDR3 here is CASTTLLAGVFTDTQYF. The CDR3 DNA reads TGTGCCAGCACGACGCTTCTAGCGGGGGTTTTCACAGATACGCAGTATTTT. Looking up the rest from reference TRBV28 and TRBJ2-3 gives the full variable domain: DVKVTQSSRYLVKRTGEKVFLECVQDMDHENMFWYRQDPGLGLRLIYFSYDVKMKEKGDIPEGYSVSREKKERFSLILESASTNQTSMYLCASTTLLAGVFTDTQYFGPGTRLTVL.

V and J are TRBV5-6 and TRBJ2-5, with 7 bases identical to TRBD1. The CDR3 is 13 amino acids. The V and J ends lost 4 bases and 5 bases, in that order; junction bases with no gene match: 5. The germline gives CDR1 SGHDT, CDR2 YYEEEE. In nucleotides, the CDR3 is TGTGCCAGCAGCGGGACAGCGAGGGAGACCCAGTACTTC. Protein: CASSGTARETQYF.

As regards this clone: At one end, the junction sequence differs from germline, possibly due to a read error. This chain uses TRBV9 with TRBJ2-5, with 9 bases matching TRBD1. The CDR3 length is 17 residues. Germline V gives CDR1 SGDLS, CDR2 YYNGEE. CDR3 region: CAGSVTGTGYGLETQYF. The CDR3 nucleotides read TGTGCCGGCAGCGTTACCGGGACAGGGTATGGTCTGGAGACCCAGTACTTC.

The genes are TRBV5-1 and TRBJ2-2; 8 bases are a match to TRBD1. The CDR3 runs 15 residues. V gave up 4 bases and J gave up 8 bases; unmatched junction bases: 10. Germline V gives CDR1 SGHRS, CDR2 YFSETQ. CDR3 in amino acids: CASSPDRGIVGELFF. The CDR3 DNA is TGCGCCAGCAGCCCCGACAGGGGAATAGTTGGGGAGCTGTTTTTT.

The gene calls are TRBV30 and TRBJ2-7; the D call may be TRBD1 or TRBD2 (5 bases each). CDR3 length equals 13 residues. The V gene's germline CDR1 is GTSNPN and CDR2 SVGIG (reference sequence). Trimming removed 0 bases from V and 2 bases from J, with 8 bases in between. CDR3 protein: CAWSVGDAYEQYF. The CDR3 region has the DNA TGTGCCTGGAGTGTGGGGGACGCCTACGAGCAGTACTTC.

The CDR3 DNA is TGTGCCTGGAGTGTACGAGGGTCTGGAAACACCATATATTTT. Amino acids: CAWSVRGSGNTIYF. V and J are TRBV30 and TRBJ1-3, with D unresolved. From germline, CDR1 is GTSNPN and CDR2 SVGIG (reference sequence). Deletions cut 0 bases from V and 1 base from J, with 7 bases between. This CDR3 comprises 14 residues.

This chain links TRBV30 with TRBJ1-5; maybe TRBD1 (5 bases). The CDR3 length is 13 residues. Germline values: CDR1 GTSNPN, CDR2 SVGIG (reference sequence). The germline V and J ends were trimmed by 1 base and 12 bases, with 16 bases remaining between them. The CDR3: CAWSGSGQGVQHF. CDR3 bases: TGTGCCTGGAGTGGCTCTGGGCAGGGTGTCCAGCATTTT.